The rows below give T cell receptor beta chains drawn from one sample of a study of CD8+CD57+ T cells in acquired aplastic anemia. TCRdb independently ran MiXCR on the reads; one entry per CDR3 protein. The sample carries 60,000 or so distinct CDR3 sequences, about 56% recorded once. Sequencing was carried out using sorted CD4+, CD8+, or CD8+CD57+ T cells (not recorded which) from PBMCs. All receptors derive from a human donor in good health, serving as a control. Both conserved end residues are part of each CDR3. The D gene is left open where the match is weak. Rows give clone size only sometimes, using once, few, many, or a class for an expanded clone.

-	many	TRBV4-1	TRBJ2-7	TGCGCCAGCAGCCAAGAGCGCTACGGGGCCGAGCAGTACTTC	CASSQERYGAEQYF
-	-	TRBV29-1	TRBJ2-7	TGCAGCGTTGGGTATTACGGATACTCCTACGAGCAGTACTTC	CSVGYYGYSYEQYF
TRBD1	-	TRBV25-1	TRBJ2-7	TGTGCCAGCACCGGGGTCGGGACAGGGCCCTACGAGCAGTACTTC	CASTGVGTGPYEQYF
TRBD2	-	TRBV19	TRBJ2-7	TGTGCCAGTAGACAACCCGCCGGGACTAGCGGGGCTGGCTACGAGCAGTACTTC	CASRQPAGTSGAGYEQYF
TRBD1	-	TRBV15	TRBJ2-1	TGTGCCACCAGCAGCGTCTCAGGGGGAGCGCAGTTCTTC	CATSSVSGGAQFF
TRBD2	-	TRBV9	TRBJ2-3	TGTGCCAGCAGCGTGACTAGCGGGCGCACAGATACGCAGTATTTT	CASSVTSGRTDTQYF
-	many	TRBV5-1	TRBJ2-1	TGCGCCAGCAGCTTGTTAATAACGGGGGCAAACTACAATGAGCAGTTCTTC	CASSLLITGANYNEQFF
-	-	TRBV4-2	TRBJ1-1	TGTGCCAGCAGGGCCGTGATGGGGAACACTGAAGCTTTCTTT	CASRAVMGNTEAFF
-	-	TRBV10-3	TRBJ2-3	TGTGCCAGCAGTTTAGGACAGACTAGCACAGATACGCAGTATTTT	CASSLGQTSTDTQYF
-	-	TRBV19	TRBJ1-6	TGTGCCAGTACCCTAGGGAGTAATTCACCCCTCCACTTT	CASTLGSNSPLHF
TRBD2	-	TRBV20-1	TRBJ2-4	TGCAGTGCTAGGGGACTAGCGGGAGTCAAAAACATTCAGTACTTC	CSARGLAGVKNIQYF
-	many	TRBV3-1	TRBJ1-2	TGTGCCAGCAGCCAGGCGACGTACTATGGCTACACCTTC	CASSQATYYGYTF
TRBD1	medium-sized	TRBV10-3	TRBJ1-1	TGTGCCATCAGAGGGACAGGGCAGGGTACTGAAGCTTTCTTT	CAIRGTGQGTEAFF
-	-	TRBV2	TRBJ2-7	TGTGCCAGCAGTGACGGCAGGGGAAGCCTCGGCGAGCAGTACTTC	CASSDGRGSLGEQYF
-	medium-sized	TRBV7-6	TRBJ2-1	TGTGCCAGCAGCTACCAATCCTACAATGAGCAGTTCTTC	CASSYQSYNEQFF
-	-	TRBV7-7	TRBJ2-5	TGTGCCGTTCTTGGGGGGGCGGAGACCCAGTACTTC	CAVLGGAETQYF
-	-	TRBV10-1	TRBJ2-7	TGCGCCAGCAGCCTTAGCGGAGGGCCCTACGAGCAGTACTTC	CASSLSGGPYEQYF
-	once	TRBV25-1	TRBJ2-7	TGTGCCAGCAGTGCCCTAGGGGAGGGGGCCTACGAGCAGTACTTC	CASSALGEGAYEQYF
-	-	TRBV24-1	TRBJ2-3	TGTGCCACCAGTGGCGCGAGGGTTAGGGATACGCAGTATTTT	CATSGARVRDTQYF
-	medium-sized	TRBV19	TRBJ1-4	TGTGCCAGTAATAGGCAGGGCAATGAAAAACTGTTTTTT	CASNRQGNEKLFF
-	-	TRBV5-5	TRBJ1-6	TGTGCCAGCACTCCGGGACACGCTAATTCACCCCTCCACTTT	CASTPGHANSPLHF
-	-	TRBV7-2	TRBJ2-7	TGTGCCAGCAGTTCGACCACTCTAGCGTCCTACGAGCAGTACTTC	CASSSTTLASYEQYF
-	-	TRBV24-1	TRBJ2-4	TGTGCCGCCAGTGATTCCGGGAGTAAGAACATTCAGTACTTC	CAASDSGSKNIQYF
TRBD1	many	TRBV20-1	TRBJ2-5	TGCAGTGCTAGCATAACCGGGACAGGGTCCGCGGCCCAGTACTTC	CSASITGTGSAAQYF
-	-	TRBV24-1	TRBJ2-2	TGCGCCACCAGCAGCTTAGCGGACAGACCCACCGGGGAGCTGTTTTTT	CATSSLADRPTGELFF
TRBD1	many	TRBV18	TRBJ1-5	TGTGCCAGCTCGGCGGACAGGAATCAGCCCCAGCATTTT	CASSADRNQPQHF
TRBD1	-	TRBV29-1	TRBJ1-2	TGCAGCGTCCAGGAACCCGGGACAGGGAAAGAGAGCTATGGCTACACCTTC	CSVQEPGTGKESYGYTF
-	-	TRBV2	TRBJ2-3	TGTGCCAGCAGTGGGACTTCTTTGCAGTATTTT	CASSGTSLQYF
-	medium-sized	TRBV7-7	TRBJ2-7	TGTGCTAGCAGCACCAATCAAGGGGACGAGCAGTACTTC	CASSTNQGDEQYF
TRBD1	-	TRBV7-6	TRBJ1-1	TGTGCCAGCACCAAGGACCCGACAGGGCGGACTGAAGCTTTCTTT	CASTKDPTGRTEAFF
-	many	TRBV5-1	TRBJ1-2	TGCGCCAGCAGCTTAGGACCCAACTATGGCTACACCTTC	CASSLGPNYGYTF
-	many	TRBV30	TRBJ1-6	TGTGCCTGGACGGGGACGAGTAATTCACCCCTCCACTTT	CAWTGTSNSPLHF
-	-	TRBV6-1	TRBJ2-1	TGTGCTGTGGAGACTGGGTACAATGAGCAGTTCTTC	CAVETGYNEQFF
-	many	TRBV5-1	TRBJ2-1	TGCGCCAGCGCCGCTGGGAATGAGCAGTTCTTC	CASAAGNEQFF
-	-	TRBV2	TRBJ1-4	TGTGCCAGCAGGGGGGGTGAAAAACTGTTTTTT	CASRGGEKLFF
-	medium-sized	TRBV29-1	TRBJ2-2	TGCAGCGTTGAACCCAGGGGCACCGGGGAGCTGTTTTTT	CSVEPRGTGELFF
-	-	TRBV6-1	TRBJ2-7	TGTGCCAGCAGTGAAGGGACGGGCGAGCAGTACTTC	CASSEGTGEQYF
-	once	TRBV14	TRBJ2-7	TGTGCCAGCAGCCAAAACCCTATGAATTCCTACGAGCAGTACTTC	CASSQNPMNSYEQYF
-	many	TRBV5-5	TRBJ1-1	TGTGCCAGCAGCTCGACTCCGGGGGCGAGGAACACTGAAGCTTTCTTT	CASSSTPGARNTEAFF
-	-	TRBV7-9	TRBJ1-4	TGTGCCAGCGGCTTAGCTTCGGCGAGCAATGAAAAACTGCTTTTT	CASGLASASNEKLLF
TRBD1	many	TRBV7-3	TRBJ1-1	TGTGCCAGCAGCCTGAGACAGGGGGCCGGGAACACTGAAGCTTTCTTT	CASSLRQGAGNTEAFF
-	-	TRBV10-2	TRBJ1-2	TGCGCCAGCAGTGATTTAGTTAGGGAACCCTATGGCTACACCTTC	CASSDLVREPYGYTF
-	-	TRBV20-1	TRBJ1-1	TGCAGTGCTTGGGACCGAGACACTTCCATGAACACTGAAGCTTTCTTT	CSAWDRDTSMNTEAFF
-	-	TRBV2	TRBJ1-3	TGTGCCAGCAGTGATGGAGGAACCACCATATATTTT	CASSDGGTTIYF